A single sample is the source of the 20 T cell receptor beta chains below, sequenced in a study of cytomegalovirus exposure and HLA in healthy donors. Researchers ran the PCR with 60 Vbeta and 13 Jbeta primers. TCRdb keeps only in-frame clones here, not all; method: immunoSEQ multiplex PCR. The sample includes fewer than 200,000 clones, approximately 84% of them seen just once. Input material: PBMCs. Receptors originate from a man aged 30-40 years in good health and CMV-seronegative.

This clone was detected a few times. The chain is built from TRBV7-6 and TRBJ1-4, with a weak D call TRBD1 (5 bases). Trimming cost V 5 bases and J 7 bases, with 14 bases left between them. CDR3 length: 14 residues. Germline lookup yields CDR1 SGHVS and CDR2 FNYEAQ. The CDR3 loop reads CASSATVYSEKLFF. Here the CDR3 DNA reads TGTGCCAGCAGCGCGACAGTATATAGTGAAAAACTGTTTTTT.

This clone has just a few counts. The chain employs TRBV7-2 and TRBJ1-1; 7 bases match TRBD1. J gave up 1 base and V 5 bases, and 13 bases lay outside the gene matches. The CDR3 is 17 residues long. CDR1 SGHTA and CDR2 FQGNSA come from the germline V gene. Written as DNA, the CDR3 is TGTGCCAGCAGCGCAAACAGACTAGGGGGCGGGAACACTGAAGCTTTCTTT. This encodes CASSANRLGGGNTEAFF.

The chain employs TRBV28 and TRBJ2-4; D not certain. Looked up from germline, CDR1 is MDHEN and CDR2 is SYDVKM. The CDR3 extends over 15 amino acids. Trimming took 5 bases from V and 0 from J, leaving 11 bases between them. This CDR3 reads CASSPGPVAKNIQYF. The DNA of the CDR3 is TGTGCCAGCAGTCCAGGTCCGGTAGCCAAAAACATTCAGTACTTC.

The count of this clone is one. For the CDR3, the DNA is TGCGCCAGCAGCCCCCGGGAGGGGGCGAGCCGGGAGCTGTTTTTT. Translating gives CASSPREGASRELFF. This sequence joins TRBV4-1 and TRBJ2-2, with a weak D call TRBD2 (8 bases). The ends were cut back, 4 bases at V and 9 bases at J, with 18 bases in the middle. Per germline, CDR1 MGHRA and CDR2 YSYEKL. This CDR3 is 15 amino acids long.

The chain combines TRBV6-1 with TRBJ2-1, with a possible D match to TRBD1 (7 bases). Germline-derived CDR1 and CDR2 are MNHNS and SASEGT. Trimming removed 7 bases from V and 1 base from J, with 11 bases in between. There are 14 residues in the CDR3. The CDR3 loop reads CASTPGGSYNEQFF. CDR3 bases: TGTGCCAGCACCCCAGGGGGGTCCTACAATGAGCAGTTCTTC.

The chain combines TRBV30 with TRBJ2-2; 7 nucleotides agree with TRBD2. The CDR3 is 15 amino acids. V was clipped by 0 bases and J by 3 bases; unmatched bases: 4. The germline V gene has CDR1 GTSNPN and CDR2 SVGIG (reference sequence). This CDR3 is CAWSVGGSDTGELFF. Here the CDR3 DNA reads TGTGCCTGGAGTGTAGGCGGGAGCGACACCGGGGAGCTGTTTTTT.

The V call is TRBV5-1, the J call TRBJ1-5; 9 bases are a match to TRBD1. The CDR3 extends over 15 amino acids. CDR1 SGHRS and CDR2 YFSETQ come from the germline V gene. With V trimmed by 0 bases and J by 5 bases, 3 bases remained unmatched. CDR3 coding DNA: TGCGCCAGCAGCTTGGGGGACAGGGACCATCAGCCCCAGCATTTT. Translated: CASSLGDRDHQPQHF.

The rearrangement links TRBV6-5 to TRBJ2-3; TRBD1 might be the D (6 bases). CDR3 size: 14 residues. V lost 6 bases and J 5 bases, leaving 15 bases between the germline ends. Germline values: CDR1 MNHEY, CDR2 SVGAGI. Here the CDR3 DNA reads TGTGCCAGCAGGACGCCGGACAGACGAGATACGCAGTATTTT. This sequence encodes CASRTPDRRDTQYF.

This sequence joins TRBV6-6 and TRBJ1-6; D gene ambiguous. Trimming removed 0 bases from V and 2 bases from J, with 8 bases in between. This CDR3 comprises 16 residues. The germline V gene encodes CDR1 MNHNY and CDR2 SVGAGI (reference sequence). The CDR3 region is CASSYSRRAYNSPLHF. In DNA, the CDR3 is TGTGCCAGCAGTTACTCAAGGCGGGCCTATAATTCACCCCTCCACTTT.

The genes are TRBV4-1 and TRBJ2-2, with a weak D call TRBD2 (5 bases). Between the trimmed V and J ends, which lost 2 bases and 7 bases, there was a span of 8 bases. Germline V gene sequence: CDR1 MGHRA, CDR2 YSYEKL. This CDR3 has 13 residues. CDR3 sequence: CASSQTGLGELFF. CDR3 sequence (DNA): TGCGCCAGCAGCCAAACCGGACTCGGGGAGCTGTTTTTT.

The gene calls are TRBV10-2 and TRBJ1-2; TRBD1 matches at 12 bases. The germline V gene has CDR1 WSHSY and CDR2 SAAADI. Trimming took 4 bases from V and 8 from J; bases not matched to a gene: 5. The CDR3 covers 14 residues. The CDR3 bases are TGCGCCAGCAGTGCAAAAGGGACAGGGGGCGGCTACACCTTC. Translation gives CASSAKGTGGGYTF.

The V and J genes are TRBV4-3 and TRBJ2-2; D possibly corresponds to TRBD2 (6 bases). CDR1 and CDR2 (germline): LGHNA, YSLEER. Trimming pared 0 bases from V and 3 bases from J, leaving 14 bases between. The CDR3 totals 17 residues. The CDR3 nucleotides are TGCGCCAGCAGCCAAGATGCGGGCGGGGTATACACCGGGGAGCTGTTTTTT. This encodes CASSQDAGGVYTGELFF.

V and J are TRBV5-6 and TRBJ1-5; weak D call: TRBD1 (6 bases). V lost 0 bases to trimming and J lost 7 bases, with 11 bases between them. This CDR3 has 14 amino acids. Germline loops: CDR1 SGHDT, CDR2 YYEEEE. The CDR3 sequence is CASSLGARGQPQHF. In DNA form, the CDR3 reads TGTGCCAGCAGCTTGGGCGCCAGGGGCCAGCCCCAGCATTTT.

The chain links TRBV11-2 to TRBJ2-7, with TRBD1 identical over 12 bases. CDR1 is SGHAT and CDR2 is FQNNGV in the germline V gene. Unmatched junction bases numbered 14, after V lost 10 bases and J lost 4 bases. The CDR3 has 16 residues. CDR3 residues: CATSGGKGQGAYEQYF. CDR3 in DNA: TGTGCCACCTCGGGGGGCAAGGGACAGGGGGCGTACGAGCAGTACTTC. The variable domain in full, with the rest retrieved from reference TRBV11-2 and TRBJ2-7, is EAGVAQSPRYKIIEKRQSVAFWCNPISGHATLYWYQQILGQGPKLLIQFQNNGVVDDSQLPKDRFSAERLKGVDSTLKIQPAKLEDSAVYLCATSGGKGQGAYEQYFGPGTRLTVT.

The chain recombines TRBV10-2 with TRBJ2-7, with a weak D call TRBD1 (5 bases). The CDR3 covers 12 residues. The V gene lost 7 bases and the J gene lost 3 bases, with 10 bases spanning the gap. Germline CDR1 is WSHSY and CDR2 is SAAADI. The CDR3 sequence: CASKQGDYEQYF. The CDR3 DNA sequence: TGCGCCAGCAAGCAGGGTGACTACGAGCAGTACTTC.

V usage is TRBV7-9 and J usage is TRBJ2-1, with D maybe TRBD1 (6 bases). CDR1 is SEHNR, CDR2 FQNEAQ, per germline (reference sequence). V shed 2 bases and J shed 10 bases, with 6 bases lying between them. The CDR3 is made up of 11 amino acids. In DNA form, the CDR3 reads TGTGCCAGCAGCTTAAGGGGGGAGCAGTTCTTC. Its translation: CASSLRGEQFF. The full variable domain, in which reference TRBV7-9 and TRBJ2-1 provide the parts outside the CDR3, is DTGVSQNPRHKITKRGQNVTFRCDPISEHNRLYWYRQTLGQGPEFLTYFQNEAQLEKSRLLSDRFSAERPKGSFSTLEIQRTEQGDSAMYLCASSLRGEQFFGPGTRLTVL.

This clone was counted once. The J gene is TRBJ2-7, the V gene TRBV11-3, with D maybe TRBD2 (5 bases). V was trimmed by 0 bases and J by 2 bases, leaving 11 bases between them. The CDR3 extends over 15 amino acids. The V gene's germline CDR1 is SGHNT and CDR2 YENEEA. The CDR3 sequence: CASSLETNPAYEQYF. The CDR3 coding sequence is TGTGCCAGCAGCTTAGAGACTAATCCGGCCTACGAGCAGTACTTC.

V and J are TRBV28 and TRBJ2-5, with a tentative D call TRBD1 (7 bases). The better agreement between TRBJ2-7 and the DNA end casts doubt on the J call. The CDR3 runs 15 residues. The germline V gene has CDR1 MDHEN and CDR2 SYDVKM. CDR3 bases: TGTGCCAGCCGGGGGATGGGACAGCTAAACTACGAGCAGTACTTC. Amino acid sequence: CASRGMGQLNYEQYF.

The chain joins TRBV5-5 to TRBJ1-5, with unresolved D. CDR3 length: 15 residues. Germline V gene lookup returns CDR1 SGHKS and CDR2 YYEKEE (reference sequence). V lost 1 base, J lost 3 bases, and 11 bases lay in between. Here the CDR3 DNA reads TGTGCCAGCAGCTTGAGCCAGGCCTTCAATCAGCCCCAGCATTTT. Residues: CASSLSQAFNQPQHF.

The chain joins TRBV15 to TRBJ2-7; D uncertain. CDR1 and CDR2 (germline): LNHNV, YYDKDF (reference sequence). V lost 0 bases and J 0 bases, leaving 9 bases between the germline ends. This CDR3 contains 15 residues. CDR3 protein: CATSREASSSYEQYF. For the CDR3, the DNA is TGTGCCACCAGCAGAGAAGCCTCGAGCTCCTACGAGCAGTACTTC. Based on the CDR3 plus reference TRBV15 and TRBJ2-7, the full variable domain is DAMVIQNPRYQVTQFGKPVTLSCSQTLNHNVMYWYQQKSSQAPKLLFHYYDKDFNNEADTPDNFQSRRPNTSFCFLDIRSPGLGDTAMYLCATSREASSSYEQYFGPGTRLTVT.